These 14 T cell receptor beta chains originate from one sample sequenced in a study of cytomegalovirus exposure and HLA in healthy donors. The method was immunoSEQ multiplex PCR; TCRdb's version includes in-frame clones alone and lacks a portion of them. The sample has hundreds of thousands of clones; just over 85% are singletons. The sequenced material came from PBMCs. These receptors were collected from a woman aged 18-29 years in good health and CMV-seronegative.

The chain couples TRBV2 to TRBJ1-1, with 8 bases identical to TRBD1. From germline, CDR1 is SNHLY and CDR2 FYNNEI. V gave up 9 bases and J gave up 3 bases; unmatched junction bases: 3. The CDR3 has 12 residues. The CDR3 bases are TGTGCCAGTCACAGGGGGGACACTGAAGCTTTCTTT. Residues: CASHRGDTEAFF. The full variable domain, in which reference TRBV2 and TRBJ1-1 provide the parts outside the CDR3, is EPEVTQTPSHQVTQMGQEVILRCVPISNHLYFYWYRQILGQKVEFLVSFYNNEISEKSEIFDDQFSVERPDGSNFTLKIRSTKLEDSAMYFCASHRGDTEAFFGQGTRLTVV.

The rearrangement joins TRBV4-1 to TRBJ1-4, with D uncertain. CDR3 length: 17 amino acids. Looked up from germline, CDR1 is MGHRA and CDR2 is YSYEKL. The V end was cut by 3 bases, the J end by 0 bases, with 14 bases between. The CDR3 is CASSHRLLISTNEKLFF. CDR3 DNA: TGCGCCAGCAGCCACCGACTCCTCATATCAACTAATGAAAAACTGTTTTTT.

CDR3 bases: TGCGCCAGCAGCTATAGTGGGCCAGGGGCCTTCAACTATGGCTACACCTTC. It yields the protein CASSYSGPGAFNYGYTF. The gene calls are TRBV5-1 and TRBJ1-2; weak D call: TRBD1 (6 bases). The germline V gene has CDR1 SGHRS and CDR2 YFSETQ. The V end was cut by 3 bases, the J end by 2 bases, with 20 bases between. This CDR3 is 17 amino acids long.

The chain couples TRBV7-2 to TRBJ2-2, with 12 bases fitting TRBD2. The V gene's germline CDR1 is SGHTA and CDR2 FQGNSA. The length of the CDR3 is 15 residues. Trimming removed 5 bases from V and 5 bases from J; junction bases left unmatched: 3. As DNA, the CDR3 is TGTGCCAGCAGCCAAGGACTAGCGGGAACCGGGGAGCTGTTTTTT. Protein: CASSQGLAGTGELFF.

This sequence joins TRBV4-1 and TRBJ1-5; no definite D call. Germline CDR1 is MGHRA and CDR2 is YSYEKL. Deletions cut 1 base from V and 2 bases from J, with 12 bases between. This CDR3 spans 16 amino acids. For the CDR3, the DNA is TGCGCCAGCAGCCAAGTAGGAGGGTTTGGCAATCAGCCCCAGCATTTT. This sequence encodes CASSQVGGFGNQPQHF.

V and J are TRBV30 and TRBJ2-1, with D possibly matching TRBD2 (5 bases). This CDR3 is 13 amino acids long. V lost 8 bases, J lost 10 bases, and 21 bases lay in between. The germline V gene has CDR1 GTSNPN and CDR2 SVGIG (reference sequence). DNA of the CDR3: TGTGCCGGCTCGAGGACTGGCTCCGGAGAGCAGTTCTTC. Its protein product is CAGSRTGSGEQFF.

This clone was detected once. This rearrangement joins TRBV2 to TRBJ1-5, with unresolved D. Deletions cut 4 bases from V and 3 bases from J, with 7 bases between. The CDR3 has 13 amino acids. Germline CDR1 and CDR2: SNHLY and FYNNEI. As DNA, the CDR3 is TGTGCCAGCAGTGGCAGTTTCAATCAGCCCCAGCATTTT. Translation gives CASSGSFNQPQHF.

Only a few counts were recorded for this clone. The chain carries TRBV5-4 and TRBJ1-2; the match to TRBD1 covers 9 bases. CDR3 length equals 16 residues. Trimming took 4 bases from V and 6 from J; bases not matched to a gene: 13. CDR1 and CDR2 from the germline V gene are SGHNT and YYREEE (reference sequence). The CDR3 bases are TGTGCCAGCAGCACGGGACAGGGAGCGCTGGAGAATGGCTACACCTTC. Its protein product is CASSTGQGALENGYTF.

This clone came up once. CDR3 nucleotide sequence: TGCAGCGTTGTGGACAATCTTCTCTGGGGCACTGAAGCTTTCTTT. This codes for CSVVDNLLWGTEAFF. The V call is TRBV29-1, the J call TRBJ1-1; maybe TRBD1 (5 bases). The germline V gene encodes CDR1 SQVTM and CDR2 ANQGSEA. This CDR3 contains 15 residues. Trimming removed 4 bases at V and 4 bases at J, with 19 bases between.

This clone was recorded once. V and J are TRBV18 and TRBJ2-7, with D unresolved. Germline loops: CDR1 KGHSH, CDR2 LQKENI. The CDR3 runs 16 residues. The V and J ends lost 6 bases and 4 bases respectively, with 22 bases between them. The CDR3 is CASSGPTRNNLYEQYF. As DNA, the CDR3 is TGTGCCAGCTCGGGTCCAACCAGGAACAATCTATACGAGCAGTACTTC.

V and J are TRBV19 and TRBJ2-7; 9 nucleotides line up with TRBD1. With 3 bases clipped from V and 3 bases from J, the junction kept 3 bases outside the gene matches. Looked up from germline, CDR1 is LNHDA and CDR2 is SQIVND (reference sequence). The length of the CDR3 is 14 residues. CDR3 sequence reads: CASSMGTGNYEQYF. The CDR3, as DNA: TGTGCCAGTAGTATGGGGACAGGGAACTACGAGCAGTACTTC.

The chain carries TRBV29-1 and TRBJ1-2; maybe TRBD1 (6 bases). The V gene lost 3 bases and the J gene lost 4 bases, with 15 bases spanning the gap. In germline, CDR1 is SQVTM, CDR2 ANQGSEA. CDR3 size: 14 residues. Written as DNA, the CDR3 is TGCAGCGTTGATGAGAGGACAGACCCCTATGGCTACACCTTC. Its translation: CSVDERTDPYGYTF.

This clone was observed a few times. V usage is TRBV6-6 and J usage is TRBJ1-5; 8 nucleotides align to TRBD1. Germline loops: CDR1 MNHNY, CDR2 SVGAGI (reference sequence). The J segment lost 7 bases and the V segment lost 0 bases, leaving 8 bases of the junction unmatched. There are 16 residues in the CDR3. The CDR3 coding sequence is TGTGCCAGCAGTTACTCGAATGGGGCAGGGGGCCAGCCCCAGCATTTT. Protein product: CASSYSNGAGGQPQHF.

V gene TRBV7-2 combines with J gene TRBJ1-1, with a weak D call TRBD1 (5 bases). Germline CDR1 is SGHTA and CDR2 is FQGNSA. The CDR3 has 13 residues. The V gene lost 8 bases and the J gene lost 2 bases, with 12 bases spanning the gap. CDR3 sequence: CASLIQVNTEAFF. For the CDR3, the DNA is TGTGCCAGCCTTATACAGGTAAACACTGAAGCTTTCTTT.